These 9 T cell receptor beta chains were sequenced from one sample in a study of human T cells and chemical hapten exposure. Time point indicated: patch test 1, 2 weeks after DPC sensitization. Described treatment: therapeutic diphenylcyclopropenone sensitization with weekly scalp DPC. Each CDR3 protein is one row after TCRdb ran MiXCR on the RACE reads. The sample contains tens of thousands of distinct CDR3 sequences, around 7.8% of which appear only once. Source: whole blood, taken in connection with sensitization to the hapten diphenylcyclopropenone (DPC). Receptor source: a woman in her thirties with alopecia areata. Some clones in this sample may be carry-over from other donors' samples.

The chain recombines TRBV4-1 with TRBJ2-3; 9 bases match TRBD2. The CDR3 covers 19 residues. The V gene end was trimmed by 1 base and the J gene end by 6 bases; junction bases not matched to a gene: 17. Germline-derived CDR1 and CDR2 are MGHRA and YSYEKL. CDR3 region: CASSQASGPGGGATDTQYF. CDR3 nucleotides: TGCGCCAGCAGCCAAGCGTCGGGGCCTGGCGGGGGGGCCACGGATACGCAGTATTTT.

This clonotype was observed once. This could be a read error, since a much larger clone is one nucleotide away. The genes are TRBV7-8 and TRBJ1-1; no definite D call. CDR1 SGHVS and CDR2 FQNEAQ come from the germline V gene. The length of the CDR3 is 14 residues. V was cut by 3 bases and J by 5 bases, with 13 bases left in between. The CDR3 sequence is CASSLVYTETEAFF. CDR3 DNA: TGTGCCAGCAGCTTGGTCTACACGGAAACTGAAGCTTTCTTT.

The V and J genes are TRBV18 and TRBJ1-1, with TRBD1 matching over 7 bases. With 6 bases clipped from V and 2 bases from J, the junction kept 6 bases outside the gene matches. CDR1 KGHSH and CDR2 LQKENI come from the germline V gene. CDR3 length: 14 amino acids. The chain's CDR3 is CASSRGTVNTEAFF. The DNA of the CDR3 is TGTGCCAGCTCCCGAGGGACAGTAAACACTGAAGCTTTCTTT.

This clonotype was found many times. The chain recombines TRBV7-2 with TRBJ2-4; D not certain. Trimming took off 2 bases at V and 7 bases at J, with 9 bases between the two ends. The CDR3 is 13 amino acids. Germline-derived CDR1 and CDR2 are SGHTA and FQGNSA. The CDR3 nucleotides are TGTGCCAGCAGCTTAAATGCTAGGAACATTCAGTACTTC. It specifies CASSLNARNIQYF.

Regarding this clonotype: One base away lies a much larger clone, so this may be a sequencing read error. The chain couples TRBV5-1 to TRBJ1-1, with unresolved D. The CDR3 runs 15 residues. V was trimmed by 4 bases and J by 1 base, leaving 14 bases between them. Germline CDR1 and CDR2: SGHRS and YFSETQ. CDR3 in amino acids: CASSPWTGKNTEAFF. The CDR3 nucleotides read TGCGCCAGCAGCCCGTGGACGGGGAAGAACACTGAAGCTTTCTTT. The entire variable domain, with the rest obtained from reference TRBV5-1 and TRBJ1-1, is as follows: KAGVTQTPRYLIKTRGQQVTLSCSPISGHRSVSWYQQTPGQGLQFLFEYFSETQRNKGNFPGRFSGRQFSNSRSEMNVSTLELGDSALYLCASSPWTGKNTEAFFGQGTRLTVV.

A few counts support this clonotype. The rearrangement uses TRBV30 and TRBJ1-1, with unresolved D. The CDR3 has 13 amino acids. V was cut by 3 bases and J by 5 bases, with 13 bases left in between. From germline, CDR1 is GTSNPN and CDR2 SVGIG (reference sequence). In DNA, the CDR3 is TGTGCCTGGAGGGGCCAGCCGGGGACTGAAGCTTTCTTT. Residues: CAWRGQPGTEAFF. The entire variable domain, with the rest obtained from reference TRBV30 and TRBJ1-1, is as follows: SQTIHQWPATLVQPVGSPLSLECTVEGTSNPNLYWYRQAAGRGLQLLFYSVGIGQISSEVPQNLSASRPQDRQFILSSKKLLLSDSGFYLCAWRGQPGTEAFFGQGTRLTVV.

This clonotype appeared many times. The chain recombines TRBV5-1 with TRBJ2-5; D is unclear. CDR1 SGHRS and CDR2 YFSETQ come from the germline V gene. CDR3 length: 13 amino acids. V was pared by 0 bases and J by 4 bases, with 7 bases between. The CDR3 region is CASSLGPGETQYF. The CDR3 nucleotides read TGCGCCAGCAGCTTGGGCCCGGGAGAGACCCAGTACTTC. The whole variable domain, remainder taken from reference TRBV5-1 and TRBJ2-5, is KAGVTQTPRYLIKTRGQQVTLSCSPISGHRSVSWYQQTPGQGLQFLFEYFSETQRNKGNFPGRFSGRQFSNSRSEMNVSTLELGDSALYLCASSLGPGETQYFGPGTRLLVL.

This clonotype was counted a few times. The chain employs TRBV10-3 and TRBJ2-7; no reliable D call. Trimming took 3 bases from V and 2 from J, leaving 11 bases between them. The CDR3 consists of 14 residues. From germline, CDR1 is ENHRY and CDR2 SYGVKD. This chain's CDR3 is CAISESSGTYEQYF. Written as DNA, the CDR3 is TGTGCCATCAGTGAATCCTCAGGAACCTACGAGCAGTACTTC.

This clonotype was counted only a few times. This chain uses TRBV2 with TRBJ1-5, with 8 bases fitting TRBD1. The ends lost 4 bases at V and 7 bases at J; junction bases unmatched: 12. Germline loops: CDR1 SNHLY, CDR2 FYNNEI. This CDR3 spans 16 amino acids. CDR3 sequence reads: CASSGVDRGGGQPQHF. For the CDR3, the DNA is TGTGCCAGCAGTGGGGTCGACAGGGGAGGAGGGCAGCCCCAGCATTTT. Full variable domain (remainder filled in from reference TRBV2 and TRBJ1-5): EPEVTQTPSHQVTQMGQEVILRCVPISNHLYFYWYRQILGQKVEFLVSFYNNEISEKSEIFDDQFSVERPDGSNFTLKIRSTKLEDSAMYFCASSGVDRGGGQPQHFGDGTRLSIL.